The clone carrying this T cell receptor (beta chain) was seen only once. Its matching antigen is unknown. Sequencing used immunoSEQ multiplex PCR; TCRdb keeps in-frame clones, though not all of them. The sample includes 98,000 or so clones, 89% of them seen just once. The data were taken from a study of PD-1 blockade in classical Hodgkin lymphoma. Germline values: CDR1 SNHLY, CDR2 FYNNEI. The ends were cut back, 2 bases at V and 6 bases at J, with 14 bases in the middle. The CDR3 has 14 amino acids. The study, taken as a whole, reports: Similar baseline diversity was found in complete responders and newly diagnosed patients. By C4D1 there was a significant rise in CD4+ TCR diversity but not in CD8+ TCR diversity. Whatever underlies the repertoire differences (possibly disease activity or prior therapy) remains undefined.

Brentuximab vedotin exposure varied, and every patient relapsed after autologous stem cell transplantation. The origin of this receptor is a human donor with classical Hodgkin lymphoma. Sequences were derived from peripheral blood mononuclear cells (PBMCs), sampled before the second cycle of nivolumab. J is TRBJ2-7 and V is TRBV2, with D possibly being TRBD2 (6 bases). CDR3: CASSERPLASEQYF. DNA for the CDR3: TGTGCCAGCAGTGAAAGGCCACTAGCCTCCGAGCAGTACTTC.